This T cell receptor (beta chain) was captured in a study of identical twins. V shed 1 base and J 10 bases; nucleotides not matched to a gene: 3. This CDR3 is built from 12 residues. Each cDNA held unique molecular identifiers, and template switching gave it a universal primer site. TCRdb processed the 5' RACE reads anew with MiXCR; each CDR3 protein has one entry. The sample shows nearly 250,000 distinct CDR3 sequences, about 7% of them seen only once. Study-level points and caveats: Weaker excess twin sharing was seen among beta out-of-frame sequences. One should note that invariant MAIT and iNKT cells could partly confound zero-insertion analyses.

In regard to this clonotype: The antigen is unknown.

These data are also associated with another study on yellow fever vaccine responses in identical twins.

Sequencing input: memory (CD45RO+) T cells sorted from blood. This rearrangement joins TRBV12-3 or TRBV12-4 to TRBJ2-5; 7 bases are a match to TRBD2. The source of this sequence is a woman aged 18-29 years in good health. The DNA of the CDR3 is TGTGCCAGCAGTTTAGGACTAGCAAGCCAGTACTTC. Its protein product is CASSLGLASQYF.